The clone carrying this T cell receptor (beta chain) is a singleton in its sample. TCRdb keeps only in-frame clones here, not all; method: immunoSEQ multiplex PCR. The profile shows around 73,000 clones, 89% of them singletons. This entry is derived from a study of T cell responses to AZD1222 COVID-19 vaccine. The CDR3 consists of 13 residues. Trimming shortened V by 6 bases and J by 7 bases, and 12 bases separated the two germline ends. The chain links TRBV12-3 or TRBV12-4 to TRBJ1-4; D is unclear. The input for sequencing was peripheral blood, taken 28 days after the second AZD1222 dose. This clonotype was sampled from an adult who received the AZD1222 COVID-19 vaccine. The CDR3 sequence is CASSPPGGEKLFF. DNA for the CDR3: TGTGCCAGCAGCCCCCCTGGAGGTGAAAAACTGTTTTTT.